Below are 20 T cell receptor beta chains sequenced from a single sample in a study of T cells after posttransplantation cyclophosphamide. Data came from immunoSEQ multiplex PCR; TCRdb stores just in-frame clones and leaves some out. The sample records about 36,000 clones, 78% being singletons. A marrow graft followed busulfan-fludarabine conditioning, with cyclophosphamide on days +3 and +4. Sequenced here: CD4+ T cells sorted from blood, sampled 1903 days after a stem cell transplant with posttransplant cyclophosphamide. The source of these receptors is a female patient aged 35-55 years who received an allogeneic stem cell transplant from a related donor, was CMV-positive, and had no GVHD. Certain T cells may be donor cells from the graft.

This chain joins TRBV5-5 and TRBJ2-7; TRBD2 matches 13 bases. Germline V CDR1 and CDR2: SGHKS, YYEKEE (reference sequence). The CDR3 has 15 residues. V lost 2 bases to trimming and J lost 7 bases; unmatched junction nucleotides: 6. CDR3 residues: CASSFSLAGGHEQYF. As DNA, the CDR3 is TGTGCCAGCAGCTTCTCACTAGCGGGGGGGCATGAGCAGTACTTC.

CDR3 coding DNA: TGTGCCAGCAGCCTTCTAGCGGGTGGAGTGAGGGCCCAGTACTTC. This codes for CASSLLAGGVRAQYF. V and J are TRBV6-6 and TRBJ2-5; 8 nucleotides match TRBD2. The length of the CDR3 is 15 residues. V dropped 6 bases and J dropped 9; count of bases not matched to a gene: 15. Per the germline V gene, CDR1 is MNHNY and CDR2 is SVGAGI (reference sequence).

This chain links TRBV13 with TRBJ2-2; D may be TRBD1 (5 bases). V was pared by 5 bases and J by 6 bases, with 16 bases between. CDR3 length: 15 amino acids. Germline V gene sequence: CDR1 PRHDT, CDR2 FYEKMQ (reference sequence). The CDR3 nucleotides read TGTGCCAGCAGCCCCGAAAGGACAATCTCCGGGGAGCTGTTTTTT. This encodes CASSPERTISGELFF.

The chain has TRBV18 and TRBJ2-7, with a possible D match to TRBD1 (6 bases). Looked up from germline, CDR1 is KGHSH and CDR2 is LQKENI. The CDR3 is 15 residues long. V lost 1 base and J lost 0, with 10 bases in between. CDR3 DNA: TGTGCCAGCTCACCACGGCAGGGGAGCTCCTACGAGCAGTACTTC. This codes for CASSPRQGSSYEQYF. Full variable domain (missing parts from reference TRBV18 and TRBJ2-7): NAGVMQNPRHLVRRRGQEARLRCSPMKGHSHVYWYRQLPEEGLKFMVYLQKENIIDESGMPKERFSAEFPKEGPSILRIQQVVRGDSAAYFCASSPRQGSSYEQYFGPGTRLTVT.

This clone was observed a single time. The genes are TRBV4-3 and TRBJ2-6; D call uncertain. The CDR3 loop spans 18 amino acids. The V end lost 0 bases, the J end lost 0 bases, and 12 bases lay between the germline ends. CDR1 is LGHNA and CDR2 is YSLEER in the germline V gene. The chain's CDR3 is CASSQDRYTSSGANVLTF. The CDR3 DNA is TGCGCCAGCAGCCAAGATCGTTACACGTCCTCTGGGGCCAACGTCCTGACTTTC.

This clone was counted a few times. This chain joins TRBV2 and TRBJ2-2, with D possibly TRBD2 on 5 matching bases. This CDR3 has 16 amino acids. The ends were cut back, 10 bases at V and 1 base at J, with 19 bases in the middle. CDR1 SNHLY and CDR2 FYNNEI come from the germline V gene. CDR3 loop: CAITRTAARNTGELFF. The CDR3 bases are TGTGCCATCACGAGGACTGCGGCCCGGAACACCGGGGAGCTGTTTTTT.

This clone came up a few times. V usage is TRBV5-1 and J usage is TRBJ1-1; possibly TRBD1 for D (6 bases). In germline, CDR1 is SGHRS, CDR2 YFSETQ. The V and J ends lost 0 bases and 10 bases respectively, with 19 bases between them. This CDR3 is built from 15 residues. Here the CDR3 DNA reads TGCGCCAGCAGCTTGGTCACTCGGGGGGCGCTGGGAGCTTTCTTT. It specifies CASSLVTRGALGAFF.

The chain is built from TRBV5-1 and TRBJ2-7; D is undetermined. V gave up 3 bases and J gave up 3 bases, with 10 bases separating them. In germline, CDR1 is SGHRS, CDR2 YFSETQ. This CDR3 has 13 amino acids. CDR3 DNA sequence: TGCGCCAGCAGCTCGACACTTAACTACGAGCAGTACTTC. Its translation: CASSSTLNYEQYF.

The gene calls are TRBV18 and TRBJ1-5; a weak D match, TRBD1 (6 bases). This CDR3 comprises 16 residues. CDR1 KGHSH and CDR2 LQKENI come from the germline V gene. V lost 2 bases and J lost 7, with 18 bases in between. The CDR3 sequence: CASSPRGGMGEQPQHF. The CDR3 DNA is TGTGCCAGCTCACCAAGAGGGGGTATGGGTGAGCAGCCCCAGCATTTT.

The V gene is TRBV11-2, the J gene TRBJ2-7; 8 bases are a match to TRBD2. In germline, CDR1 is SGHAT, CDR2 FQNNGV. This CDR3 is 14 amino acids long. The J segment lost 7 bases and the V segment lost 3 bases, leaving 8 bases of the junction unmatched. CDR3 nucleotides: TGTGCCAGCAGCTTCGGGCGGGGGGCTAAAGAGCAGTACTTC. This sequence encodes CASSFGRGAKEQYF.

This clone came up a few times. The gene calls are TRBV27 and TRBJ1-6, with D possibly matching TRBD1 (5 bases). Germline CDR1 is MNHEY and CDR2 is SMNVEV (reference sequence). V dropped 2 bases and J dropped 10 bases, with 15 bases sitting between them. The CDR3 has 15 residues. CDR3 DNA: TGTGCCAGCAGTTTAGAGTCAGGGAGGAGATCACCCCTCCACTTT. This translates into CASSLESGRRSPLHF.

The CDR3 protein is CASSSRLAGSSNTGELFF. CDR3 DNA sequence: TGTGCCAGCAGCTCTCGACTAGCGGGGAGTTCGAACACCGGGGAGCTGTTTTTT. The gene calls are TRBV9 and TRBJ2-2; 11 positions agree with TRBD2. The CDR3 spans 18 residues. The trim removed 4 bases at V and 0 bases at J, leaving 8 bases unmatched. The V gene's germline CDR1 is SGDLS and CDR2 YYNGEE.

The chain employs TRBV18 and TRBJ2-6, with a possible D match to TRBD1 (5 bases). The V end was cut by 2 bases, the J end by 2 bases, with 7 bases between. Germline V lookup: CDR1 KGHSH, CDR2 LQKENI. The length of the CDR3 is 15 residues. CDR3 DNA sequence: TGTGCCAGCTCACCAATAGGGGCTGGGGCCAACGTCCTGACTTTC. Translated: CASSPIGAGANVLTF.

The J gene is TRBJ2-2, the V gene TRBV7-2; 10 bases map to TRBD2. Germline V gives CDR1 SGHTA, CDR2 FQGNSA. V shed 5 bases and J 2 bases; nucleotides not matched to a gene: 2. The CDR3 runs to 15 residues. The CDR3 DNA reads as TGTGCCAGCAGCCGGACTAGCGGTAACACCGGGGAGCTGTTTTTT. Translated: CASSRTSGNTGELFF.

This clone came up once. Other DNA sequences in this specimen translate into the identical CDR3. This chain joins TRBV6-6 and TRBJ1-5, with a possible D match to TRBD1 (5 bases). This CDR3 is built from 15 residues. The germline V gene has CDR1 MNHNY and CDR2 SVGAGI (reference sequence). With 7 bases removed from V and 2 bases from J, the gap between germline ends came to 15 bases. CDR3 loop: CASTQFRVGNQPQHF. DNA of the CDR3: TGTGCCAGCACCCAATTCAGGGTAGGCAATCAGCCCCAGCATTTT.

The gene calls are TRBV7-2 and TRBJ1-5, with D possibly being TRBD1 (5 bases). This CDR3 has 13 residues. Germline CDR1 is SGHTA and CDR2 is FQGNSA. V was shortened by 5 bases and J by 4 bases, with 9 bases between the two germline ends. The CDR3 DNA reads as TGTGCCAGCAGCCTCCGACAGAATCAGCCCCAGCATTTT. This codes for CASSLRQNQPQHF.

Only a few counts were recorded for this clone. The chain carries TRBV27 and TRBJ2-1; the match to TRBD1 covers 7 bases. Germline trimming cut 6 bases from V and 5 bases from J; bases unmatched to any gene: 1. The germline V gene has CDR1 MNHEY and CDR2 SMNVEV (reference sequence). CDR3 length: 12 amino acids. Here the CDR3 reads CASRDRHNEQFF. The CDR3 nucleotides read TGTGCCAGCAGGGACAGGCACAATGAGCAGTTCTTC.

The rearrangement uses TRBV9 and TRBJ2-2, with D possibly being TRBD2 (6 bases). Per the germline V gene, CDR1 is SGDLS and CDR2 is YYNGEE. The CDR3 totals 16 residues. The ends were cut back, 4 bases at V and 2 bases at J, with 15 bases in the middle. In nucleotides, the CDR3 is TGTGCCAGCAGCCCTTGGATGGGGGGAAACACCGGGGAGCTGTTTTTT. This gives the protein CASSPWMGGNTGELFF.

This chain links TRBV7-6 with TRBJ1-2; possible D gene TRBD1, 5 bases. The CDR3 runs 14 residues. Germline V CDR1 and CDR2: SGHVS, FNYEAQ. Trimming took off 1 base at V and 8 bases at J, with 14 bases between the two ends. For the CDR3, the DNA is TGTGCCAGCAGCTTAGGGACGGGGGGTCGGGGCTACACCTTC. As protein: CASSLGTGGRGYTF.

This clone was detected once. The chain is built from TRBV19 and TRBJ1-5; D unresolved. Trimming shortened V by 4 bases and J by 7 bases, and 20 bases separated the two germline ends. CDR1 is LNHDA and CDR2 is SQIVND in the germline V gene (reference sequence). The CDR3 is 16 amino acids. The CDR3 region is CASSTLEGRSSQPQHF. In nucleotides, the CDR3 is TGTGCCAGTAGTACTCTTGAGGGCAGATCGAGCCAGCCCCAGCATTTT.